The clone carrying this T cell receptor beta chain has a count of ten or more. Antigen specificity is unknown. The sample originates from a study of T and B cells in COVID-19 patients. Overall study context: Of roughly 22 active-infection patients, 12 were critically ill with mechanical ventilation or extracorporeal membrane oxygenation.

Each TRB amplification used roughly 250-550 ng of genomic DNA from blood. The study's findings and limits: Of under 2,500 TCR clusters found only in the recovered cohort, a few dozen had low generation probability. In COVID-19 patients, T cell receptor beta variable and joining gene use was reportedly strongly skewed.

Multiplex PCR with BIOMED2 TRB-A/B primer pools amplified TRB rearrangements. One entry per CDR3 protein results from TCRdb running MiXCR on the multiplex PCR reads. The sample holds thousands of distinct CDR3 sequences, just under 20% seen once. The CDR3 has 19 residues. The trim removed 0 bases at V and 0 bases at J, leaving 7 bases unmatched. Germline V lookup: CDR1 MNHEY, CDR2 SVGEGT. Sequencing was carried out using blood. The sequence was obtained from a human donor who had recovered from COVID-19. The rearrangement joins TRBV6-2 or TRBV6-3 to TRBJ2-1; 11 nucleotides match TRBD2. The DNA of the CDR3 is TGTGCCAGCAGTTACTCCCTAGCGGGGGGTAAGAGCTCCTACAATGAGCAGTTCTTC. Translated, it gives CASSYSLAGGKSSYNEQFF.